The next 15 T cell receptor beta chains were all read from a single sample in a study of blood T cell repertoires in COVID-19. Repertoires were generated with immunoSEQ multiplex PCR, while TCRdb's copy carries only in-frame clones and drops some. The sample includes hundreds of thousands of clones, around four fifths of them seen just once. The source material was peripheral blood. Receptors originate from a woman aged 40 to 50 with active or convalescent COVID-19.

This rearrangement joins TRBV13 to TRBJ1-6; tentatively, D is TRBD1 (5 bases). In germline, CDR1 is PRHDT, CDR2 FYEKMQ (reference sequence). This CDR3 has 16 residues. Trimming left V 5 bases short and J 5 bases short, with 16 bases between. CDR3 region: CASSPGVLSNNSPLHF. The DNA for the CDR3 is TGTGCCAGCAGCCCGGGGGTTTTATCCAATAATTCACCCCTCCACTTT.

The rearrangement uses TRBV6-5 and TRBJ1-2; D gene ambiguous. Trimming took 6 bases from V and 2 from J, leaving 10 bases between them. Per the germline V gene, CDR1 is MNHEY and CDR2 is SVGAGI. The CDR3 extends over 13 amino acids. The DNA of the CDR3 is TGTGCCAGCAGGGGCGGGAGCAACTATGGCTACACCTTC. Its translation is CASRGGSNYGYTF.

This sequence joins TRBV6-6 and TRBJ2-7; possible D gene TRBD1, 6 bases. The CDR3 is 14 residues long. CDR1 is MNHNY and CDR2 is SVGAGI in the germline V gene (reference sequence). Between the trimmed V and J ends, which lost 2 bases and 3 bases, there was a span of 11 bases. CDR3 sequence: CASSYPGTYYEQYF. The CDR3 DNA is TGTGCCAGCAGTTACCCCGGGACATACTACGAGCAGTACTTC.

The chain couples TRBV27 to TRBJ2-2; tentatively, D is TRBD1 (5 bases). CDR1 is MNHEY, CDR2 SMNVEV, per germline (reference sequence). This CDR3 has 16 amino acids. Trimming cost V 10 bases and J 2 bases, with 20 bases left between them. The CDR3 DNA reads TGTGCCACCTCCCCTGGTTGGCAGGGAAACACCGGGGAGCTGTTTTTT. This encodes CATSPGWQGNTGELFF.

The chain is built from TRBV6-2 or TRBV6-3 and TRBJ2-5; the match to TRBD2 covers 12 bases. Losses at the gene ends were 6 bases for V and 0 bases for J; bases not matched to a gene: 2. Germline assignment: CDR1 MNHEY and CDR2 SVGEGT. The CDR3 covers 15 residues. For the CDR3, the DNA is TGTGCCAGCAGCGGACTAGCGGGAAACCAAGAGACCCAGTACTTC. Amino acids: CASSGLAGNQETQYF.

For the CDR3, the DNA is TGTGCCAGCAGCCCCAAAGACAGGAGAAATTCACCCCTCCACTTT. Translated, it gives CASSPKDRRNSPLHF. The rearrangement joins TRBV14 to TRBJ1-6, with D maybe TRBD1 (6 bases). V was clipped by 4 bases and J by 7 bases, with 14 bases between them. CDR1 and CDR2 (germline): SGHDN, FVKESK. This CDR3 spans 15 amino acids.

This clone was counted between two and nine times. V and J are TRBV27 and TRBJ1-2, with 7 bases aligning to TRBD1. Germline CDR1 reads MNHEY; CDR2 reads SMNVEV (reference sequence). V was clipped by 6 bases and J by 4 bases; unmatched bases: 2. The CDR3 contains 12 residues. CDR3 nucleotides: TGTGCCAGCAGAGACAGGGTCTATGGCTACACCTTC. It specifies CASRDRVYGYTF.

The V and J genes are TRBV6-5 and TRBJ2-3; 10 nucleotides match TRBD1. Germline CDR1 reads MNHEY; CDR2 reads SVGAGI. V gave up 6 bases and J gave up 5 bases; unmatched junction bases: 8. CDR3 size: 15 residues. The CDR3 spells CASRSIGTGEDTQYF. CDR3 DNA: TGTGCCAGCAGGTCGATCGGGACAGGGGAAGATACGCAGTATTTT.

This chain connects TRBV10-3 to TRBJ1-5; D not resolved. The CDR3 has 17 amino acids. Trimming took 0 bases from V and 3 from J, leaving 15 bases between them. The germline gives CDR1 ENHRY, CDR2 SYGVKD. The CDR3 spells CAISESPRPRLNQPQHF. The CDR3, as DNA: TGTGCCATCAGTGAGTCCCCCCGGCCCAGACTCAATCAGCCCCAGCATTTT.

V gene TRBV13 combines with J gene TRBJ2-5; TRBD2 matches 12 bases. The germline V gene has CDR1 PRHDT and CDR2 FYEKMQ (reference sequence). Trimming cost V 3 bases and J 5 bases; bases outside gene matches: 10. This CDR3 is 17 amino acids long. The chain's CDR3 is CASSLEASGGAGETQYF. Written as DNA, the CDR3 is TGTGCCAGCAGCTTGGAGGCTAGCGGGGGGGCCGGGGAGACCCAGTACTTC.

A few counts support this clone. The chain couples TRBV30 to TRBJ1-2, with 7 bases aligning to TRBD1. The length of the CDR3 is 14 residues. The trim removed 3 bases at V and 4 bases at J, leaving 8 bases unmatched. CDR1 and CDR2 (germline): GTSNPN, SVGIG (reference sequence). The CDR3: CAWSPQGVAYGYTF. Here the CDR3 DNA reads TGTGCCTGGAGCCCTCAGGGGGTTGCCTATGGCTACACCTTC.

The genes are TRBV2 and TRBJ2-3; 8 bases are a match to TRBD2. J was trimmed by 3 bases and V by 5 bases; bases with no gene match: 25. The germline V gene has CDR1 SNHLY and CDR2 FYNNEI. The CDR3 spans 21 residues. The CDR3 protein is CASSTRDYGWSQRGGTDTQYF. CDR3 bases: TGTGCCAGCAGTACGAGAGACTATGGGTGGTCGCAACGGGGGGGTACAGATACGCAGTATTTT.

This clone was seen just once. CDR3 bases: TGCGCCAGCAGCGTCGGGACAGAGTATGGCTACACCTTC. The encoded protein is CASSVGTEYGYTF. The rearrangement uses TRBV4-1 and TRBJ1-2; TRBD1 matches at 7 bases. J was trimmed by 5 bases and V by 5 bases; bases with no gene match: 5. The CDR3 totals 13 residues. Germline CDR1 reads MGHRA; CDR2 reads YSYEKL.

CDR3 sequence: CASSDDRGPETQYF. Written as DNA, the CDR3 is TGTGCCAGCAGTGATGACAGGGGGCCGGAGACCCAGTACTTC. The rearrangement joins TRBV2 to TRBJ2-5, with TRBD1 matching over 10 bases. With V trimmed by 3 bases and J by 5 bases, 3 bases remained unmatched. Germline loops: CDR1 SNHLY, CDR2 FYNNEI. The CDR3 is made up of 14 amino acids.

This clone was recorded many times. J is TRBJ2-3 and V is TRBV10-3; a weak D match, TRBD1 (5 bases). CDR3 length: 14 residues. CDR1 is ENHRY, CDR2 SYGVKD, per germline. The V end was cut by 6 bases, the J end by 0 bases, with 10 bases between. CDR3 residues: CAIRGAFSTDTQYF. CDR3 bases: TGTGCCATCAGAGGGGCCTTCAGCACAGATACGCAGTATTTT.